The clone carrying this T cell receptor beta chain was counted a single time. The record originates from a study of siplizumab effects on memory and regulatory T cells. This CDR3 is 14 amino acids long. Germline-derived CDR1 and CDR2 are SGHRS and YFSETQ. The ends were cut back, 4 bases at V and 6 bases at J, with 13 bases in the middle. TCRdb's copy holds only in-frame clones and misses some; the assay was immunoSEQ multiplex PCR. The repertoire consists of about 69,000 clones, with over 75% occurring once and the leading ten covering about 1.5%. This clonotype was obtained from a human donor in good health. The material sequenced was Tregs sorted from blood. The V call is TRBV5-1, the J call TRBJ2-2, with D possibly TRBD1 on 6 matching bases. The CDR3 DNA reads as TGCGCCAGCAGCCAGGGGCAAAGATCCGGGGAGCTGTTTTTT. This gives the protein CASSQGQRSGELFF. The whole variable domain, filled in from reference TRBV5-1 and TRBJ2-2, reads KAGVTQTPRYLIKTRGQQVTLSCSPISGHRSVSWYQQTPGQGLQFLFEYFSETQRNKGNFPGRFSGRQFSNSRSEMNVSTLELGDSALYLCASSQGQRSGELFFGEGSRLTVL.